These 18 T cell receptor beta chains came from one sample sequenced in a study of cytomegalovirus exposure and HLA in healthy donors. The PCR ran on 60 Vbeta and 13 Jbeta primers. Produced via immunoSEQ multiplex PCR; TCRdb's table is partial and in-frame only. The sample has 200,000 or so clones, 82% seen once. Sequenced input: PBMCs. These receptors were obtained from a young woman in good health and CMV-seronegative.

The CDR3 nucleotides read TGTGCCAGCAGCCTCTGGGAGGGCGGAGATACGCAGTATTTT. The encoded protein is CASSLWEGGDTQYF. V and J are TRBV9 and TRBJ2-3, with 7 nucleotides matching TRBD2. The length of the CDR3 is 14 residues. With 4 bases clipped from V and 5 bases from J, the junction kept 7 bases outside the gene matches. The germline CDR1 and CDR2 sequences are SGDLS and YYNGEE.

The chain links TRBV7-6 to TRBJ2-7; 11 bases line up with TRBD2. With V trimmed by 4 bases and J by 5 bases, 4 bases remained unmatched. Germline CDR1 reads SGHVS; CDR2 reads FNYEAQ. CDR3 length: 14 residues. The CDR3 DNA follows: TGTGCCAGCAGCTACACTAGCGGGAGAGACGAGCAGTACTTC. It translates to CASSYTSGRDEQYF.

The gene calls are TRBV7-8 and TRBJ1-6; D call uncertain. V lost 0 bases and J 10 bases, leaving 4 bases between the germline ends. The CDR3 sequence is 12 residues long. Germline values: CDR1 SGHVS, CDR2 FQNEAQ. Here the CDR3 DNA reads TGTGCCAGCAGCTTAGCCCTGTCACCCCTCCACTTT. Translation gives CASSLALSPLHF.

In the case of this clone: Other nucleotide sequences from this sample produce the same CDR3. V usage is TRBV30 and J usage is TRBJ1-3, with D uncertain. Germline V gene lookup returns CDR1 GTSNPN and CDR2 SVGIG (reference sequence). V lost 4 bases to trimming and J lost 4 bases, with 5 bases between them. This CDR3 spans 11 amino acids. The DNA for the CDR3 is TGTGCCTGGACATTGGGAAACACCATATATTTT. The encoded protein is CAWTLGNTIYF.

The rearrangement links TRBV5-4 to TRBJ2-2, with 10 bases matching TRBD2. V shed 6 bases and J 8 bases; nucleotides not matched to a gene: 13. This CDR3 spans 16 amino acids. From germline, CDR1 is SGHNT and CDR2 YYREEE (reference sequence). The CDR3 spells CASTGTSGEAAGELFF. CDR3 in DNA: TGTGCCAGCACCGGAACTAGCGGGGAGGCCGCGGGGGAGCTGTTTTTT.

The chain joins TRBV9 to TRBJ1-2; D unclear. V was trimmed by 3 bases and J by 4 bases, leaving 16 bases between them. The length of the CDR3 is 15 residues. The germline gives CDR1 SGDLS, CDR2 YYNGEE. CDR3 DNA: TGTGCCAGCAGCGGCGAGGGAGGTGGGGTCTATGGCTACACCTTC. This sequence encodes CASSGEGGGVYGYTF. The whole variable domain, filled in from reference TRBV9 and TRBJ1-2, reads DSGVTQTPKHLITATGQRVTLRCSPRSGDLSVYWYQQSLDQGLQFLIQYYNGEERAKGNILERFSAQQFPDLHSELNLSSLELGDSALYFCASSGEGGGVYGYTFGSGTRLTVV.

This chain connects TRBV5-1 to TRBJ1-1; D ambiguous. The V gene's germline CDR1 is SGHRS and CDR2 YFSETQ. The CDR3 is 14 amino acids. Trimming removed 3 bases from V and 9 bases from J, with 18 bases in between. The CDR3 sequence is CASSSQNLAHQAFF. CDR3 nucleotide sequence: TGCGCCAGCAGCTCACAGAATTTGGCCCACCAAGCTTTCTTT.

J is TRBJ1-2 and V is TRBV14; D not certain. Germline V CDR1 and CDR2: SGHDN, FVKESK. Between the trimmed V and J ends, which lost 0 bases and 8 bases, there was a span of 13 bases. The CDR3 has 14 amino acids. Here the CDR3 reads CASSQDGPWRGYTF. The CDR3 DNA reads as TGTGCCAGCAGCCAAGACGGTCCTTGGCGGGGCTACACCTTC.

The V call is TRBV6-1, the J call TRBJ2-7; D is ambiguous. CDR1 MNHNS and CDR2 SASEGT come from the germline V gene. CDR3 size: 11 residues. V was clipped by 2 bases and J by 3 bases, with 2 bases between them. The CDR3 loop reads CASSELYEQYF. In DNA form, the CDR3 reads TGTGCCAGCAGTGAACTCTACGAGCAGTACTTC.

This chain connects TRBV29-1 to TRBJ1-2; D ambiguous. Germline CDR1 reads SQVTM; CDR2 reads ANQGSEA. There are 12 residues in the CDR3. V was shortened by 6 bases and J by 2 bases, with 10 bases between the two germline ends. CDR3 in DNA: TGCAGCGTAAACGACGGGAACTATGGCTACACCTTC. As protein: CSVNDGNYGYTF.

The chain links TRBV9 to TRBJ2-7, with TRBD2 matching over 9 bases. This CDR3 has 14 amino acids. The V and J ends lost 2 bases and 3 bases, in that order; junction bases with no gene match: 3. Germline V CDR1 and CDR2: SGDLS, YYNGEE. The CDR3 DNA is TGTGCCAGCAGCGTTGGTAGCGGGAGCTACGAGCAGTACTTC. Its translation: CASSVGSGSYEQYF.

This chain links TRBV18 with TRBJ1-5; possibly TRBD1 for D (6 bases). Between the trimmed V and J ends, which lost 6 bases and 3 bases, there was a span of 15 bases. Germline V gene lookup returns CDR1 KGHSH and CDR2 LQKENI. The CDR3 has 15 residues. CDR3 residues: CASSNRSGVNQPQHF. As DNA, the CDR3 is TGTGCCAGCTCCAACCGGTCAGGGGTCAATCAGCCCCAGCATTTT.

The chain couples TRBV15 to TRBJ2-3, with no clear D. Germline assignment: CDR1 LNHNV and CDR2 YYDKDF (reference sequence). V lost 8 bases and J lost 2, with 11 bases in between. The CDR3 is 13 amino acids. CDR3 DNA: TGTGCCACCGGCGTCAGACTCACAGATACGCAGTATTTT. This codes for CATGVRLTDTQYF. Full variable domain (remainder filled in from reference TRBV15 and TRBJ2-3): DAMVIQNPRYQVTQFGKPVTLSCSQTLNHNVMYWYQQKSSQAPKLLFHYYDKDFNNEADTPDNFQSRRPNTSFCFLDIRSPGLGDTAMYLCATGVRLTDTQYFGPGTRLTVL.

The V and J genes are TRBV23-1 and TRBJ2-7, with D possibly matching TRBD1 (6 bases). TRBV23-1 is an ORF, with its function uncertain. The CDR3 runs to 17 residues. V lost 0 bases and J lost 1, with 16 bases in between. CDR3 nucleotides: TGCGCCAGCAGTCAATCCGGCAGGGGAACCCCATCCTACGAGCAGTACTTC. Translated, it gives CASSQSGRGTPSYEQYF.

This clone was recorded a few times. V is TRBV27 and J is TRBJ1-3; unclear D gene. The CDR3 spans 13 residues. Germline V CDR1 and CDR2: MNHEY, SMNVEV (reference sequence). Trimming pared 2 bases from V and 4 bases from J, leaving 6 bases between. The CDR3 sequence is CASSLNRGNTIYF. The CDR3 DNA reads TGTGCCAGCAGTTTAAACAGAGGAAACACCATATATTTT.

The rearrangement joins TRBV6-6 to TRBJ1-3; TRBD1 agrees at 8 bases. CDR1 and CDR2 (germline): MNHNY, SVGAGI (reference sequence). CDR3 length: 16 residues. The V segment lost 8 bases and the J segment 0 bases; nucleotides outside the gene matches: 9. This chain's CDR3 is CASGSRGPSSGNTIYF. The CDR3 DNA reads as TGTGCCAGCGGCTCCAGGGGGCCCAGCTCTGGAAACACCATATATTTT.

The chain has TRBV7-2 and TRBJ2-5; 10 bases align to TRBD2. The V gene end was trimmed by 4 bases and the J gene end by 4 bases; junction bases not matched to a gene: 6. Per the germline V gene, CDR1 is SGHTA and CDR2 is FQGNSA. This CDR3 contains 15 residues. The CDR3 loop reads CASSSSGGALETQYF. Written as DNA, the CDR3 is TGTGCCAGCAGCTCGAGCGGGGGGGCCTTAGAGACCCAGTACTTC.

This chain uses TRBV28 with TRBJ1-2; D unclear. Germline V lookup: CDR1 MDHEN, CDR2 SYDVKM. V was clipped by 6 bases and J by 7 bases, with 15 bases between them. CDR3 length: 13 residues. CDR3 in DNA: TGTGCCAGCAGGACAATTGAGAGGGTTGGCTACACCTTC. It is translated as CASRTIERVGYTF.